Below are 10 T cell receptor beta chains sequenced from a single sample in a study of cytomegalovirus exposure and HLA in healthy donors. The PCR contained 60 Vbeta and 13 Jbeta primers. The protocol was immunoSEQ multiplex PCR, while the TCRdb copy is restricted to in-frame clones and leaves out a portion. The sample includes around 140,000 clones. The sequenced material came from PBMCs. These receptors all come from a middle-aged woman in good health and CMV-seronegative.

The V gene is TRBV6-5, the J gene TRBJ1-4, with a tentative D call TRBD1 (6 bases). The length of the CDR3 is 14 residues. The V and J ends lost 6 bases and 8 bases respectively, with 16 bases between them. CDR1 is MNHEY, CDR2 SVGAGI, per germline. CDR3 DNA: TGTGCCAGCAGGATAAACAGGGTGCAAGAAAAACTGTTTTTT. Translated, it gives CASRINRVQEKLFF.

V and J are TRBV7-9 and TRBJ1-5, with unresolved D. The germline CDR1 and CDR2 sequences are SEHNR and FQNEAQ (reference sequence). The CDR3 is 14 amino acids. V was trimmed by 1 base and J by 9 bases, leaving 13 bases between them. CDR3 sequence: CASSLDISPGPQHF. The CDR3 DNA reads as TGTGCCAGCAGCTTAGATATCAGTCCAGGGCCCCAGCATTTT.

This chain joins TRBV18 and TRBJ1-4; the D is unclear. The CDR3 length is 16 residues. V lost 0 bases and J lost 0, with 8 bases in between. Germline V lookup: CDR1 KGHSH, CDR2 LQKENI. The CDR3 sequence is CASSPPSTSTNEKLFF. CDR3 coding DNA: TGTGCCAGCTCACCACCTTCCACATCAACTAATGAAAAACTGTTTTTT.

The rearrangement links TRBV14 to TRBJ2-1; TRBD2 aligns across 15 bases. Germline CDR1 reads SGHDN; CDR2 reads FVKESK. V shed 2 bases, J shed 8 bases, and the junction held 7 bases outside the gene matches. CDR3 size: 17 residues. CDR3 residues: CASSQWTSGGAGDEQFF. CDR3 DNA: TGTGCCAGCAGCCAATGGACTAGCGGGGGGGCCGGAGATGAGCAGTTCTTC.

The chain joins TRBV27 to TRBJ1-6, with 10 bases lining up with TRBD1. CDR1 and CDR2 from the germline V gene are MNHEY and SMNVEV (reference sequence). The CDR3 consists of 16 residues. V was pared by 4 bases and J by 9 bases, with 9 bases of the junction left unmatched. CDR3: CASSSYRTGGGSPLHF. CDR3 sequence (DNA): TGTGCCAGCAGTTCTTACCGGACAGGGGGGGGTTCACCCCTCCACTTT.

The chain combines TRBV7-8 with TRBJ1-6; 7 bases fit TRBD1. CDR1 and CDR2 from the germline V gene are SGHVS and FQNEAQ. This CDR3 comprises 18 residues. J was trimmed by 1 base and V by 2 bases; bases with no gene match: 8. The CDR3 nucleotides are TGTGCCAGCAGCTTAATACAGGGGAGGAGGTCCTATAATTCACCCCTCCACTTT. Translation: CASSLIQGRRSYNSPLHF. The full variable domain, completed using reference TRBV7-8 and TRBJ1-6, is GAGVSQSPRYKVAKRGQDVALRCDPISGHVSLFWYQQALGQGPEFLTYFQNEAQLDKSGLPSDRFFAERPEGSVSTLKIQRTQQEDSAVYLCASSLIQGRRSYNSPLHFGNGTRLTVT.

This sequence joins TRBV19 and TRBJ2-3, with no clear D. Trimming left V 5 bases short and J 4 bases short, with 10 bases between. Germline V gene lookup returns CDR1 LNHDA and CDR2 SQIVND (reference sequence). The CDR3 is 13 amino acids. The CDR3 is CASSASRADTQYF. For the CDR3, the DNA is TGTGCCAGTAGTGCCTCTCGGGCAGATACGCAGTATTTT.

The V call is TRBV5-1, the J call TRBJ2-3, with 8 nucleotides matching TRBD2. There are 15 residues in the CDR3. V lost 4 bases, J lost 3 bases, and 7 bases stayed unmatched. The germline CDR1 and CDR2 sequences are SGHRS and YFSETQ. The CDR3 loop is CASSPRGARTDTQYF. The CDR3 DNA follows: TGCGCCAGCAGCCCGCGGGGGGCGCGAACAGATACGCAGTATTTT.

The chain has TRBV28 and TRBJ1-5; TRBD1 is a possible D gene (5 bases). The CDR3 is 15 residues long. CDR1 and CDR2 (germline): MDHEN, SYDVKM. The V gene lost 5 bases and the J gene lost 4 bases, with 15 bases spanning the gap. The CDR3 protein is CASSPRGGLNQPQHF. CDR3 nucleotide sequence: TGTGCCAGCAGTCCTAGGGGCGGATTAAATCAGCCCCAGCATTTT.

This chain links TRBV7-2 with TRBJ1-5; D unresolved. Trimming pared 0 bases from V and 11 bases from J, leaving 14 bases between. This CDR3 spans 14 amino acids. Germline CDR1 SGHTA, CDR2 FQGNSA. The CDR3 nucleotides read TGTGCCAGCAGCTTAGCCGGGCCTCGGGAGGCCCAGCATTTT. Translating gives CASSLAGPREAQHF.